Listed here are 21 T cell receptor beta chains from one sample, sequenced in a study of blood T cell repertoires in COVID-19. Method: immunoSEQ multiplex PCR; TCRdb's copy keeps in-frame clones and lacks some. Of approximately 360,000 clones listed, roughly 90% are singletons. The sample was peripheral blood. The receptors come from a man in his late teens or twenties with active or convalescent COVID-19.

The chain recombines TRBV10-3 with TRBJ2-3, with D possibly TRBD1 on 5 matching bases. The CDR3 loop spans 15 amino acids. The germline V gene encodes CDR1 ENHRY and CDR2 SYGVKD. Trimming pared 2 bases from V and 0 bases from J, leaving 9 bases between. The CDR3 sequence: CAISERGASTDTQYF. Here the CDR3 DNA reads TGTGCCATCAGTGAGAGGGGCGCGAGCACAGATACGCAGTATTTT.

This clone was seen only a few times. The chain uses TRBV28 and TRBJ2-6; 7 nucleotides agree with TRBD2. V lost 4 bases and J lost 2; bases outside the gene matches: 11. Germline CDR1 MDHEN, CDR2 SYDVKM. The CDR3 runs to 18 residues. The chain's CDR3 is CASSSRGGALPGANVLTF. Here the CDR3 DNA reads TGTGCCAGCAGTTCCCGGGGAGGGGCCCTCCCTGGGGCCAACGTCCTGACTTTC.

The genes are TRBV15 and TRBJ1-5, with D unclear. V was trimmed by 4 bases and J by 7 bases, leaving 8 bases between them. The CDR3 is 12 residues long. The germline V gene has CDR1 LNHNV and CDR2 YYDKDF (reference sequence). The DNA for the CDR3 is TGTGCCACCAGCACCCCATCCCAGCCCCAGCATTTT. This gives the protein CATSTPSQPQHF.

The chain combines TRBV19 with TRBJ1-5; 8 bases agree with TRBD1. The CDR3 has 16 amino acids. In germline, CDR1 is LNHDA, CDR2 SQIVND (reference sequence). Trimming took 7 bases from V and 3 from J; bases not matched to a gene: 11. CDR3 region: CASTTGRTGHNQPQHF. In DNA form, the CDR3 reads TGTGCCAGTACCACTGGGAGGACAGGGCACAATCAGCCCCAGCATTTT.

The chain employs TRBV18 and TRBJ1-4; the match to TRBD1 covers 8 bases. The ends lost 3 bases at V and 10 bases at J; junction bases unmatched: 7. This CDR3 has 14 residues. Germline CDR1 reads KGHSH; CDR2 reads LQKENI. CDR3 coding DNA: TGTGCCAGCTCACCGAAACAACAGGGGGGAAAACTGTTTTTT. As protein: CASSPKQQGGKLFF.

A single count supports this clone. The J gene is TRBJ2-3, the V gene TRBV11-2, with TRBD2 matching 11 bases. The CDR3 length is 17 residues. The J segment lost 6 bases and the V segment lost 0 bases, leaving 8 bases of the junction unmatched. The germline CDR1 and CDR2 sequences are SGHAT and FQNNGV. CDR3 sequence reads: CASSLDSLAGGGDTQYF. The CDR3 bases are TGTGCCAGCAGCTTAGACTCTCTAGCGGGAGGAGGGGATACGCAGTATTTT.

The chain links TRBV7-9 to TRBJ1-4; possibly TRBD1 for D (5 bases). CDR1 and CDR2 (germline): SEHNR, FQNEAQ (reference sequence). The CDR3 consists of 16 residues. V lost 1 base and J 0 bases, leaving 9 bases between the germline ends. CDR3 residues: CASSLGQITTNEKLFF. CDR3 sequence (DNA): TGTGCCAGCAGCTTAGGACAGATAACAACTAATGAAAAACTGTTTTTT.

The chain links TRBV7-9 to TRBJ2-2; the match to TRBD1 covers 9 bases. V trimming: 8 bases; J trimming: 5 bases; junction bases outside the gene matches: 9. The CDR3 has 15 amino acids. The germline V gene has CDR1 SEHNR and CDR2 FQNEAQ (reference sequence). In DNA, the CDR3 is TGTGCCAGCCCCCCGGGGACAGGGAGTACCGGGGAGCTGTTTTTT. This gives the protein CASPPGTGSTGELFF.

The chain combines TRBV7-3 with TRBJ2-5, with D perhaps TRBD1 (5 bases). Germline V lookup: CDR1 SGHTA, CDR2 FQGTGA. The CDR3 is made up of 15 amino acids. V lost 2 bases to trimming and J lost 2 bases, with 12 bases between them. The CDR3 DNA sequence: TGTGCCAGCAGCTTAGTGTCAGGGCGACAAGAGACCCAGTACTTC. Translating it yields CASSLVSGRQETQYF.

The genes are TRBV27 and TRBJ2-3; D may be TRBD2 (6 bases). Germline V lookup: CDR1 MNHEY, CDR2 SMNVEV (reference sequence). The CDR3 spans 14 residues. With 7 bases removed from V and 8 bases from J, the gap between germline ends came to 19 bases. CDR3 DNA sequence: TGTGCCAGCACCTGGGTTTGGGGGGACGGTACGCAGTATTTT. Protein sequence: CASTWVWGDGTQYF.

The rearrangement joins TRBV19 to TRBJ1-5; TRBD1 is a possible D gene (5 bases). Deletions cut 7 bases from V and 4 bases from J, with 17 bases between. CDR3 size: 15 residues. Germline CDR1 LNHDA, CDR2 SQIVND (reference sequence). For the CDR3, the DNA is TGTGCCAGTACCGACTTGACAGTTTTGAATCAGCCCCAGCATTTT. It translates to CASTDLTVLNQPQHF. The full variable domain, rest sourced from reference TRBV19 and TRBJ1-5, is DGGITQSPKYLFRKEGQNVTLSCEQNLNHDAMYWYRQDPGQGLRLIYYSQIVNDFQKGDIAEGYSVSREKKESFPLTVTSAQKNPTAFYLCASTDLTVLNQPQHFGDGTRLSIL.

The J gene is TRBJ2-7, the V gene TRBV24-1; D is perhaps TRBD2 (6 bases). Per the germline V gene, CDR1 is KGHDR and CDR2 is SFDVKD. The CDR3 has 12 residues. V was pared by 6 bases and J by 5 bases, with 10 bases between. CDR3 residues: CATSHPGDEQYF. In nucleotides, the CDR3 is TGTGCCACCAGTCACCCGGGGGACGAGCAGTACTTC.

This clone has a handful of counts. The chain joins TRBV28 to TRBJ1-2, with a tentative D call TRBD1 (5 bases). Germline V gene sequence: CDR1 MDHEN, CDR2 SYDVKM. Trimming shortened V by 3 bases and J by 5 bases, and 10 bases separated the two germline ends. The CDR3 runs to 13 residues. Written as DNA, the CDR3 is TGTGCCAGCAGTTTGGCCAGACAGTATGGCTACACCTTC. It is translated as CASSLARQYGYTF.

This chain connects TRBV28 to TRBJ2-7; 9 bases match TRBD2. This CDR3 is built from 15 residues. The J segment lost 2 bases and the V segment lost 5 bases, leaving 7 bases of the junction unmatched. The germline CDR1 and CDR2 sequences are MDHEN and SYDVKM. The CDR3 here is CASSRSGGYAYEQYF. CDR3 coding DNA: TGTGCCAGCAGTCGTAGCGGGGGCTATGCCTACGAGCAGTACTTC.

This sequence joins TRBV19 and TRBJ1-6; 7 bases line up with TRBD1. CDR3 length: 16 amino acids. V was pared by 5 bases and J by 9 bases, with 13 bases of the junction left unmatched. Germline V gene data show CDR1 as LNHDA and CDR2 as SQIVND (reference sequence). In nucleotides, the CDR3 is TGTGCCAGTAGTGGAACGGATACAGGGGAGAGTTCACCCCTCCACTTT. It yields the protein CASSGTDTGESSPLHF.

This clone was detected a few times. V and J are TRBV5-8 and TRBJ1-2; unclear D gene. Trimming stripped 4 bases from V and 5 bases from J, with 15 bases between. The CDR3 has 14 amino acids. Per germline, CDR1 SGHTS and CDR2 YDEGEE. CDR3 loop: CASSGWVLRYGYTF. The CDR3 DNA is TGTGCCAGCAGCGGATGGGTACTGCGGTATGGCTACACCTTC.

The rearrangement links TRBV5-6 to TRBJ2-3; 9 bases are a match to TRBD2. The CDR3 contains 15 residues. CDR1 is SGHDT, CDR2 YYEEEE, per germline. The J segment lost 3 bases and the V segment lost 3 bases, leaving 5 bases of the junction unmatched. The DNA of the CDR3 is TGTGCCAGCAGCTCCGCGGGGGGGCCAACAGATACGCAGTATTTT. It specifies CASSSAGGPTDTQYF. The full variable domain, completed using reference TRBV5-6 and TRBJ2-3, is DAGVTQSPTHLIKTRGQQVTLRCSPKSGHDTVSWYQQALGQGPQFIFQYYEEEERQRGNFPDRFSGHQFPNYSSELNVNALLLGDSALYLCASSSAGGPTDTQYFGPGTRLTVL.

CDR3 coding DNA: TGTGCCAGCAGTTACTTGGGGCCAAACACCGGGGAGCTGTTTTTT. This encodes CASSYLGPNTGELFF. This chain joins TRBV6-2 or TRBV6-3 and TRBJ2-2; D is perhaps TRBD1 (5 bases). CDR3 length equals 15 residues. Trimming cost V 1 base and J 2 bases, with 8 bases left between them. Per germline, CDR1 MNHEY and CDR2 SVGEGT.

V usage is TRBV9 and J usage is TRBJ2-3; 11 nucleotides line up with TRBD1. Unmatched junction bases numbered 6, after V lost 4 bases and J lost 5 bases. This CDR3 has 15 residues. Germline values: CDR1 SGDLS, CDR2 YYNGEE. The CDR3 spells CASSPRDRGIDTQYF. In DNA form, the CDR3 reads TGTGCCAGCAGCCCCCGGGACAGGGGGATAGATACGCAGTATTTT.

V and J are TRBV5-1 and TRBJ2-2; D unresolved. CDR1 and CDR2 (germline): SGHRS, YFSETQ. V was trimmed by 2 bases and J by 6 bases, leaving 5 bases between them. This CDR3 has 12 residues. This CDR3 reads CASSLHPGELFF. The CDR3 bases are TGCGCCAGCAGCTTACATCCCGGGGAGCTGTTTTTT.

The chain couples TRBV27 to TRBJ2-7, with D hard to call. The V end was cut by 6 bases, the J end by 0 bases, with 12 bases between. Germline V gene sequence: CDR1 MNHEY, CDR2 SMNVEV (reference sequence). The length of the CDR3 is 14 residues. In DNA, the CDR3 is TGTGCCAGCAGCCTAATCCCATCCTCCTACGAGCAGTACTTC. Protein sequence: CASSLIPSSYEQYF.